This T cell receptor beta chain was recovered during a study of beta chain features in type 1 diabetes. Expressed TCRB transcripts were sequenced because the entire RNA isolate underwent reverse transcription. Sequenced by immunoSEQ multiplex PCR; TCRdb stores in-frame clones only, minus some. The sample has 810,000 or so clones, roughly 15% seen once. This clone has a single count. Germline CDR1 reads MDHEN; CDR2 reads SYDVKM. CDR3 size: 15 residues. J lost 5 bases, V lost 8 bases, and 13 bases had no gene match. The clonotype comes from a woman between 18 and 30 years old in good health. The sample was naive CD4+ T cells from blood. The chain uses TRBV28 and TRBJ2-3; 7 bases are shared with TRBD2. In DNA, the CDR3 is TGTGCCAGCTCCCCGGGCGGGAGTCGGGTAGATACGCAGTATTTT. Protein: CASSPGGSRVDTQYF.